Below are 23 T cell receptor beta chains sequenced from a single sample in a study of memory CD4+ T cells and cytomegalovirus serostatus. Assay used: immunoSEQ multiplex PCR; TCRdb lists only in-frame clones, some missing. The sample carries some 87,000 clones, roughly 80% recorded once. The sort gate was single viable CD3+CD4+CD8-CD45RO+ cells for memory CD4+ T cells. The source material was memory CD4+ T cells from blood. Every receptor here comes from an adult in good health and CMV-seropositive.

The chain recombines TRBV6-1 with TRBJ2-7; possible D gene TRBD1, 5 bases. Germline V gene data show CDR1 as MNHNS and CDR2 as SASEGT. V lost 5 bases and J lost 3, with 8 bases in between. The CDR3 has 12 amino acids. Here the CDR3 DNA reads TGTGCCAGCAGTCGCAGGGACTACGAGCAGTACTTC. This encodes CASSRRDYEQYF.

This chain connects TRBV19 to TRBJ1-1; D unclear. The V end was cut by 3 bases, the J end by 0 bases, with 5 bases between. The CDR3 loop spans 13 amino acids. Germline V gene lookup returns CDR1 LNHDA and CDR2 SQIVND (reference sequence). The chain's CDR3 is CASSIGMNTEAFF. The CDR3, as DNA: TGTGCCAGTAGTATCGGTATGAACACTGAAGCTTTCTTT.

The chain uses TRBV10-1 and TRBJ2-1; 9 bases align to TRBD2. Germline CDR1 is WNHNN and CDR2 is SYGVQD (reference sequence). The CDR3 has 15 residues. J lost 7 bases, V lost 4 bases, and 8 bases had no gene match. CDR3 loop: CASSASGAVGNEQFF. DNA of the CDR3: TGCGCCAGCAGTGCTAGCGGGGCAGTGGGAAATGAGCAGTTCTTC.

This chain links TRBV28 with TRBJ2-2, with 7 bases identical to TRBD2. Looked up from germline, CDR1 is MDHEN and CDR2 is SYDVKM. The CDR3 is 19 residues long. J was trimmed by 1 base and V by 5 bases; bases with no gene match: 16. CDR3 amino acids: CASSPISPGGGGNTGELFF. The DNA for the CDR3 is TGTGCCAGCAGTCCCATCAGCCCCGGAGGCGGGGGGAACACCGGGGAGCTGTTTTTT.

The chain couples TRBV2 to TRBJ1-2; the match to TRBD1 covers 7 bases. Germline V gene lookup returns CDR1 SNHLY and CDR2 FYNNEI. V shed 7 bases and J 1 base; nucleotides not matched to a gene: 9. The CDR3 has 15 residues. Here the CDR3 DNA reads TGTGCCAGCATTACAGGGGCCACCTTTAACTATGGCTACACCTTC. Translated, it gives CASITGATFNYGYTF.

CDR3 in DNA: TGTGCCAGCAGCTTGTCCGGGGTTAGGGCGAATAGCAATCAGCCCCAGCATTTT. This encodes CASSLSGVRANSNQPQHF. The genes are TRBV7-2 and TRBJ1-5; D call uncertain. The CDR3 length is 18 residues. V gave up 3 bases and J gave up 0 bases, with 18 bases separating them. Looked up from germline, CDR1 is SGHTA and CDR2 is FQGNSA.

The CDR3 here is CASTGQGMANEKLFF. Here the CDR3 DNA reads TGTGCCAGCACCGGACAGGGGATGGCTAATGAAAAACTGTTTTTT. The chain joins TRBV2 to TRBJ1-4; 9 bases line up with TRBD1. This CDR3 has 15 amino acids. Germline loops: CDR1 SNHLY, CDR2 FYNNEI. V trimming: 7 bases; J trimming: 3 bases; junction bases outside the gene matches: 6.

This chain's CDR3 is CASSLPSDPPYYEQYF. The CDR3 DNA reads TGTGCCAGCAGTTTGCCTTCGGACCCGCCTTACTACGAGCAGTACTTC. The J gene is TRBJ2-7, the V gene TRBV28; D call uncertain. The CDR3 totals 16 residues. CDR1 MDHEN and CDR2 SYDVKM come from the germline V gene. Trimming took 3 bases from V and 3 from J, leaving 18 bases between them.

CDR3 amino acids: CASSFAVGGNEQFF. The CDR3 DNA sequence: TGCGCCAGCAGCTTTGCGGTAGGAGGCAATGAGCAGTTCTTC. The chain uses TRBV5-1 and TRBJ2-1, with D maybe TRBD2 (5 bases). This CDR3 region has 14 residues. CDR1 SGHRS and CDR2 YFSETQ come from the germline V gene. Trimming removed 2 bases from V and 6 bases from J, with 12 bases in between.

Only one count was recorded for this clone. V and J are TRBV18 and TRBJ1-1; no definite D call. Trimming removed 5 bases from V and 1 base from J, with 8 bases in between. CDR3 length: 13 residues. Germline-derived CDR1 and CDR2 are KGHSH and LQKENI. Written as DNA, the CDR3 is TGTGCCAGCTCAGCTACACAGAACACTGAAGCTTTCTTT. Its translation: CASSATQNTEAFF.

The V gene is TRBV7-9, the J gene TRBJ2-7; 7 nucleotides line up with TRBD1. This CDR3 is built from 14 residues. Germline V CDR1 and CDR2: SEHNR, FQNEAQ (reference sequence). Unmatched junction bases numbered 3, after V lost 1 base and J lost 3 bases. The CDR3 loop is CASSLGWTGYEQYF. CDR3 nucleotide sequence: TGTGCCAGCAGCTTAGGGTGGACAGGCTACGAGCAGTACTTC.

V gene TRBV20-1 combines with J gene TRBJ2-5; D unclear. The CDR3 length is 11 residues. Germline values: CDR1 DFQATT, CDR2 SNEGSKA (reference sequence). Trimming left V 6 bases short and J 5 bases short, with 10 bases between. Here the CDR3 DNA reads TGCAGTGCCCCCATTGGGGAGACCCAGTACTTC. Translation: CSAPIGETQYF.

The chain combines TRBV4-1 with TRBJ2-7, with TRBD1 matching over 8 bases. CDR1 is MGHRA, CDR2 YSYEKL, per germline. The CDR3 extends over 18 amino acids. The V and J ends lost 5 bases and 0 bases, in that order; junction bases with no gene match: 15. The CDR3 DNA follows: TGCGCCAGCAGCAGAATCGGGGACAGGTCGGGGAGCTCCTACGAGCAGTACTTC. It codes for CASSRIGDRSGSSYEQYF.

This chain links TRBV10-3 with TRBJ1-2, with D unresolved. Between the trimmed V and J ends, which lost 0 bases and 6 bases, there was a span of 8 bases. There are 13 residues in the CDR3. Germline V lookup: CDR1 ENHRY, CDR2 SYGVKD. The CDR3 DNA sequence: TGTGCCATCAGTGAGTCGAACAGAGATGGCTACACCTTC. Its protein is CAISESNRDGYTF.

The rearrangement uses TRBV28 and TRBJ2-3; 9 bases align to TRBD2. The V and J ends lost 6 bases and 9 bases, in that order; junction bases with no gene match: 1. Germline lookup yields CDR1 MDHEN and CDR2 SYDVKM. CDR3 length: 11 residues. The DNA for the CDR3 is TGTGCCAGCAGCCTAGCGGGGACGCAGTATTTT. Translating it yields CASSLAGTQYF.

This chain joins TRBV29-1 and TRBJ2-3, with 7 bases aligning to TRBD1. The germline V gene encodes CDR1 SQVTM and CDR2 ANQGSEA. The CDR3 length is 14 residues. The V and J ends lost 7 bases and 5 bases, in that order; junction bases with no gene match: 12. The CDR3 spells CSAEWGSGGDTQYF. The CDR3 DNA reads as TGCAGCGCTGAGTGGGGTTCAGGGGGAGATACGCAGTATTTT.

J is TRBJ1-1 and V is TRBV2, with TRBD1 matching 9 bases. J was trimmed by 4 bases and V by 6 bases; bases with no gene match: 6. The CDR3 totals 14 residues. Looked up from germline, CDR1 is SNHLY and CDR2 is FYNNEI. The CDR3 region has the DNA TGTGCCAGCAGGGCGGGACAGGGTAGCACTGAAGCTTTCTTT. It yields the protein CASRAGQGSTEAFF.

The rearrangement joins TRBV5-1 to TRBJ2-5, with D tentatively TRBD1 or TRBD2 (6 bases each). The germline V gene encodes CDR1 SGHRS and CDR2 YFSETQ. Trimming removed 1 base at V and 7 bases at J, with 14 bases between. The length of the CDR3 is 14 residues. CDR3 residues: CASSLRGEYGTQYF. The CDR3, as DNA: TGCGCCAGCAGCTTGAGGGGGGAGTACGGGACCCAGTACTTC.

This clone has more than one count but fewer than ten. V and J are TRBV5-6 and TRBJ2-4; tentative D call: TRBD1 (7 bases). V was trimmed by 3 bases and J by 7 bases, leaving 14 bases between them. The CDR3 spans 14 residues. Germline assignment: CDR1 SGHDT and CDR2 YYEEEE. The CDR3 sequence is CASSSRDSGNIQYF. The CDR3 region has the DNA TGTGCCAGCAGCTCGCGGGACAGTGGGAACATTCAGTACTTC. Using reference TRBV5-6 and TRBJ2-4 for the parts outside the CDR3, the full variable domain is DAGVTQSPTHLIKTRGQQVTLRCSPKSGHDTVSWYQQALGQGPQFIFQYYEEEERQRGNFPDRFSGHQFPNYSSELNVNALLLGDSALYLCASSSRDSGNIQYFGAGTRLSVL.

The rearrangement uses TRBV4-2 and TRBJ1-2; 8 bases agree with TRBD1. Unmatched junction bases numbered 7, after V lost 1 base and J lost 0 bases. CDR1 LGHNA and CDR2 YNFKEQ come from the germline V gene. CDR3 length: 17 residues. CDR3: CASSQGQGPSSNYGYTF. The CDR3 DNA follows: TGTGCCAGCAGCCAAGGACAGGGGCCCTCCTCTAACTATGGCTACACCTTC.

The chain employs TRBV30 and TRBJ1-2, with D possibly being TRBD1 (5 bases). Trimming left V 6 bases short and J 4 bases short, with 18 bases between. In germline, CDR1 is GTSNPN, CDR2 SVGIG (reference sequence). This CDR3 comprises 14 residues. For the CDR3, the DNA is TGTGCCTGCCCACCAGGGAGTTTTACCTATGGCTACACCTTC. The encoded protein is CACPPGSFTYGYTF.

The chain is built from TRBV6-5 and TRBJ2-1; D remains unclear. CDR3 length equals 15 residues. Germline assignment: CDR1 MNHEY and CDR2 SVGAGI. The germline V and J ends were trimmed by 5 bases and 9 bases, with 20 bases remaining between them. The CDR3: CASSRPDPAQGEQFF. CDR3 in DNA: TGTGCCAGCAGTCGACCTGATCCGGCCCAAGGTGAGCAGTTCTTC.

The chain employs TRBV4-1 and TRBJ1-1, with TRBD1 matching 9 bases. Trimming at V came to 4 bases and at J to 1 base, leaving 4 bases not matched to a gene. The CDR3 sequence is 15 residues long. CDR1 is MGHRA and CDR2 is YSYEKL in the germline V gene. The CDR3 here is CASSLSGQGNTEAFF. The CDR3, as DNA: TGCGCCAGCAGCCTTTCGGGACAGGGGAACACTGAAGCTTTCTTT.